This entry lists 4 T cell receptor beta chains sequenced from one sample in a study of radiotherapy plus CTLA-4 blockade in lung cancer (dated by TCRdb to 2016 to 2019). Library method: the immunoSEQ multiplex PCR assay. Not all clones reach the TCRdb copy of this immuneACCESS table, which keeps in-frame sequences only. Checked studies attribute under half of the gap to unresolved V genes and leave the rest unexplained. The sample yields about 77,000 clones; just under 75% were counted once. The top ten constitute roughly a tenth of the sample. Sequences were derived from peripheral blood, sampled from a patient treated with radiotherapy plus ipilimumab. All receptors come from a human donor with non-small cell lung cancer whose response to radiotherapy plus ipilimumab could not be evaluated.

J is TRBJ2-5 and V is TRBV19; possibly TRBD2 for D (5 bases). Near its end, the DNA agrees better with TRBJ2-7, so the J call may be wrong. Germline V gene data show CDR1 as LNHDA and CDR2 as SQIVND (reference sequence). This CDR3 has 13 residues. DNA for the CDR3: TGTGCCAGTAGAAGGAGCGGTTCCTACGAGCAGTACTTC. Protein: CASRRSGSYEQYF.

The rearrangement joins TRBV6-6 to TRBJ2-2; D gene unclear. The CDR3 is made up of 13 amino acids. The germline V and J ends were trimmed by 2 bases and 1 base, with 2 bases remaining between them. Germline CDR1 and CDR2: MNHNY and SVGAGI (reference sequence). CDR3 sequence (DNA): TGTGCCAGCAGTTACCAGAACACCGGGGAGCTGTTTTTT. It specifies CASSYQNTGELFF.

The chain combines TRBV5-1 with TRBJ2-5, with 9 bases aligning to TRBD2. Trimming at V came to 0 bases and at J to 4 bases, leaving 7 bases not matched to a gene. The V gene's germline CDR1 is SGHRS and CDR2 YFSETQ. The CDR3 covers 16 residues. CDR3 sequence (DNA): TGCGCCAGCAGCTTGGGGGTAGCGGGAGTTAGAGAGACCCAGTACTTC. Translated: CASSLGVAGVRETQYF. Full variable domain (outside the CDR3, taken from reference TRBV5-1 and TRBJ2-5): KAGVTQTPRYLIKTRGQQVTLSCSPISGHRSVSWYQQTPGQGLQFLFEYFSETQRNKGNFPGRFSGRQFSNSRSEMNVSTLELGDSALYLCASSLGVAGVRETQYFGPGTRLLVL.

The chain carries TRBV5-1 and TRBJ2-7; 9 bases fit TRBD1. Germline values: CDR1 SGHRS, CDR2 YFSETQ. The CDR3 contains 14 residues. The junction had 7 bases not matched to a gene; V was cut back by 6 bases and J by 3 bases. The CDR3 reads CASTSGTGFYEQYF. The CDR3 bases are TGCGCCAGCACCTCCGGGACAGGGTTCTACGAGCAGTACTTC.